This T cell receptor beta chain was identified during a study of Graves' ophthalmopathy and Graves' hyperthyroidism. The V and J ends lost 2 bases and 1 base respectively, with 5 bases between them. The CDR3 spans 13 residues. Germline CDR1 reads SNHLY; CDR2 reads FYNNEI. CDR3 regions of TCR beta were amplified from RNA transcripts. First-round RT-PCR employed HTBI primers, with a second-round multiplex PCR after it. TCRdb processed the multiplex PCR reads anew with MiXCR; each CDR3 protein has one entry. The sample shows fewer than 650,000 distinct CDR3 sequences, approximately 22% of them seen only once. This clonotype has a count of ten or more. One base away lies a much larger clone, so this may be a sequencing read error.

Sequenced material: peripheral blood. The receptor was isolated from a woman younger than 35 with stable Graves' hyperthyroidism. Some clones in this sample may be carry-over from other donors' samples. The chain recombines TRBV2 with TRBJ1-1, with unresolved D. The DNA of the CDR3 is TGTGCCAGCAGTGAACAACAGAACACTGAAGCTTTCTTT. Protein product: CASSEQQNTEAFF.